This T cell receptor (beta chain) was documented in a study of blood T cell repertoires in COVID-19. Study summary: There were acute and convalescent COVID-19 samples, and they came from the United States, Italy and Spain.

Some clones are missing from TCRdb's copy, which holds only in-frame ones; the method was immunoSEQ multiplex PCR. This sample carries more than 120,000 clones, approximately 90% of them seen once, and the ten largest clones take around 0.91%. V lost 4 bases and J lost 7, with 16 bases in between. The CDR3 extends over 14 amino acids. Germline V gene lookup returns CDR1 LGHNA and CDR2 YNFKEQ. Sample: peripheral blood. The chain recombines TRBV4-2 with TRBJ1-2; tentatively, D is TRBD1 (5 bases). The receptor was derived from a woman aged 45-60 years with acute or convalescent COVID-19. CDR3 residues: CASSPRGLFGGYTF. The CDR3 DNA sequence: TGTGCCAGCAGCCCACGGGGACTTTTTGGTGGCTACACCTTC.